The source of this TCR beta chain is a study of cytomegalovirus exposure and HLA in healthy donors. In the study overall: The same platform used for the roughly 650 first-cohort repertoires was also used for the 100 to 150 validation repertoires, as a later analysis reported. Study outcomes and limitations: Using the classifier, cytomegalovirus status was reportedly diagnosed with high specificity and sensitivity.

This clone was recorded only once. Its antigen is as yet unknown. The donors belonged to the roughly 110-subject validation cohort, separate from the approximately 670-subject first cohort. Using immunoSEQ multiplex PCR, the repertoire was profiled, and TCRdb retains in-frame clones only, with some absent. The table includes about 83,000 clones, 95% to 97% detected once. This CDR3 contains 13 residues. Germline V gives CDR1 MRHNA, CDR2 SNTAGT. Trimming left V 5 bases short and J 4 bases short, with 10 bases between. The chain joins TRBV6-4 to TRBJ2-3; the D gene is possibly TRBD2 (5 bases). Sequences were obtained from PBMCs. The receptor's source is a woman younger than 30 in good health and CMV-seronegative. CDR3 region: CASSYGSSDTQYF. CDR3 in DNA: TGTGCCAGCAGTTATGGGAGTTCAGATACGCAGTATTTT.